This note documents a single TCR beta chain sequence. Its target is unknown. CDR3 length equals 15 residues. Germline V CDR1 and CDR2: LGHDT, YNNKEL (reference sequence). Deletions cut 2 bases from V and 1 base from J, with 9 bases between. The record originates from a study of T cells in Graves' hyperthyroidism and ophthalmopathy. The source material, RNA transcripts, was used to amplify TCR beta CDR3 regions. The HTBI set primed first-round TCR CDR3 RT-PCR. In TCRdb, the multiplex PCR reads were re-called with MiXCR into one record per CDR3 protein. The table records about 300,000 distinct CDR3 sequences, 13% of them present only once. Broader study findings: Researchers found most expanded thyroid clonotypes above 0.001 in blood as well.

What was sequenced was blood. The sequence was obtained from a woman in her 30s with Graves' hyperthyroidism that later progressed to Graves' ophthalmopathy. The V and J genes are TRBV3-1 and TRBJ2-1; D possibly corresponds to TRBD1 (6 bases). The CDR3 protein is CASSQQTGSYNEQFF. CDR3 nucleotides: TGTGCCAGCAGCCAACAGACAGGTTCCTACAATGAGCAGTTCTTC.